The sequence of this T cell receptor (beta chain) was determined in a study of OX40 agonist ivuxolimab in advanced cancers. As to this clone: Its antigen is not identified.

Losses at the gene ends were 1 base for V and 3 bases for J; bases not matched to a gene: 3. From germline, CDR1 is SGHTA and CDR2 FQGTGA. This CDR3 comprises 16 residues. TCRdb's table, derived via immunoSEQ multiplex PCR, lists solely in-frame clones and lacks some. The table lists about 79,000 clones, just over 85% of them singletons, with about 4% in the top ten. Study observations and caveats: At 0.1-3.0 mg/kg, partial responders had clonal expansion among the lowest observed. There was clonal expansion of CD4+ and CD8+ blood T cells by week 6 at 0.1 to 3.0 mg/kg. Some patients who did not respond also had low normalized T-cell clonal expansion.

The V and J genes are TRBV7-3 and TRBJ2-2, with 9 nucleotides matching TRBD2. This receptor was taken from an adult with an advanced solid tumor such as melanoma, head and neck, liver or kidney cancer. The sample here was CD4+ or CD8+ T cells sorted from blood, taken in a trial of the OX40 agonist ivuxolimab. CDR3 DNA: TGTGCCAGCAGCTTAATAGCGGGAGTCGACACCGGGGAGCTGTTTTTT. Protein product: CASSLIAGVDTGELFF.